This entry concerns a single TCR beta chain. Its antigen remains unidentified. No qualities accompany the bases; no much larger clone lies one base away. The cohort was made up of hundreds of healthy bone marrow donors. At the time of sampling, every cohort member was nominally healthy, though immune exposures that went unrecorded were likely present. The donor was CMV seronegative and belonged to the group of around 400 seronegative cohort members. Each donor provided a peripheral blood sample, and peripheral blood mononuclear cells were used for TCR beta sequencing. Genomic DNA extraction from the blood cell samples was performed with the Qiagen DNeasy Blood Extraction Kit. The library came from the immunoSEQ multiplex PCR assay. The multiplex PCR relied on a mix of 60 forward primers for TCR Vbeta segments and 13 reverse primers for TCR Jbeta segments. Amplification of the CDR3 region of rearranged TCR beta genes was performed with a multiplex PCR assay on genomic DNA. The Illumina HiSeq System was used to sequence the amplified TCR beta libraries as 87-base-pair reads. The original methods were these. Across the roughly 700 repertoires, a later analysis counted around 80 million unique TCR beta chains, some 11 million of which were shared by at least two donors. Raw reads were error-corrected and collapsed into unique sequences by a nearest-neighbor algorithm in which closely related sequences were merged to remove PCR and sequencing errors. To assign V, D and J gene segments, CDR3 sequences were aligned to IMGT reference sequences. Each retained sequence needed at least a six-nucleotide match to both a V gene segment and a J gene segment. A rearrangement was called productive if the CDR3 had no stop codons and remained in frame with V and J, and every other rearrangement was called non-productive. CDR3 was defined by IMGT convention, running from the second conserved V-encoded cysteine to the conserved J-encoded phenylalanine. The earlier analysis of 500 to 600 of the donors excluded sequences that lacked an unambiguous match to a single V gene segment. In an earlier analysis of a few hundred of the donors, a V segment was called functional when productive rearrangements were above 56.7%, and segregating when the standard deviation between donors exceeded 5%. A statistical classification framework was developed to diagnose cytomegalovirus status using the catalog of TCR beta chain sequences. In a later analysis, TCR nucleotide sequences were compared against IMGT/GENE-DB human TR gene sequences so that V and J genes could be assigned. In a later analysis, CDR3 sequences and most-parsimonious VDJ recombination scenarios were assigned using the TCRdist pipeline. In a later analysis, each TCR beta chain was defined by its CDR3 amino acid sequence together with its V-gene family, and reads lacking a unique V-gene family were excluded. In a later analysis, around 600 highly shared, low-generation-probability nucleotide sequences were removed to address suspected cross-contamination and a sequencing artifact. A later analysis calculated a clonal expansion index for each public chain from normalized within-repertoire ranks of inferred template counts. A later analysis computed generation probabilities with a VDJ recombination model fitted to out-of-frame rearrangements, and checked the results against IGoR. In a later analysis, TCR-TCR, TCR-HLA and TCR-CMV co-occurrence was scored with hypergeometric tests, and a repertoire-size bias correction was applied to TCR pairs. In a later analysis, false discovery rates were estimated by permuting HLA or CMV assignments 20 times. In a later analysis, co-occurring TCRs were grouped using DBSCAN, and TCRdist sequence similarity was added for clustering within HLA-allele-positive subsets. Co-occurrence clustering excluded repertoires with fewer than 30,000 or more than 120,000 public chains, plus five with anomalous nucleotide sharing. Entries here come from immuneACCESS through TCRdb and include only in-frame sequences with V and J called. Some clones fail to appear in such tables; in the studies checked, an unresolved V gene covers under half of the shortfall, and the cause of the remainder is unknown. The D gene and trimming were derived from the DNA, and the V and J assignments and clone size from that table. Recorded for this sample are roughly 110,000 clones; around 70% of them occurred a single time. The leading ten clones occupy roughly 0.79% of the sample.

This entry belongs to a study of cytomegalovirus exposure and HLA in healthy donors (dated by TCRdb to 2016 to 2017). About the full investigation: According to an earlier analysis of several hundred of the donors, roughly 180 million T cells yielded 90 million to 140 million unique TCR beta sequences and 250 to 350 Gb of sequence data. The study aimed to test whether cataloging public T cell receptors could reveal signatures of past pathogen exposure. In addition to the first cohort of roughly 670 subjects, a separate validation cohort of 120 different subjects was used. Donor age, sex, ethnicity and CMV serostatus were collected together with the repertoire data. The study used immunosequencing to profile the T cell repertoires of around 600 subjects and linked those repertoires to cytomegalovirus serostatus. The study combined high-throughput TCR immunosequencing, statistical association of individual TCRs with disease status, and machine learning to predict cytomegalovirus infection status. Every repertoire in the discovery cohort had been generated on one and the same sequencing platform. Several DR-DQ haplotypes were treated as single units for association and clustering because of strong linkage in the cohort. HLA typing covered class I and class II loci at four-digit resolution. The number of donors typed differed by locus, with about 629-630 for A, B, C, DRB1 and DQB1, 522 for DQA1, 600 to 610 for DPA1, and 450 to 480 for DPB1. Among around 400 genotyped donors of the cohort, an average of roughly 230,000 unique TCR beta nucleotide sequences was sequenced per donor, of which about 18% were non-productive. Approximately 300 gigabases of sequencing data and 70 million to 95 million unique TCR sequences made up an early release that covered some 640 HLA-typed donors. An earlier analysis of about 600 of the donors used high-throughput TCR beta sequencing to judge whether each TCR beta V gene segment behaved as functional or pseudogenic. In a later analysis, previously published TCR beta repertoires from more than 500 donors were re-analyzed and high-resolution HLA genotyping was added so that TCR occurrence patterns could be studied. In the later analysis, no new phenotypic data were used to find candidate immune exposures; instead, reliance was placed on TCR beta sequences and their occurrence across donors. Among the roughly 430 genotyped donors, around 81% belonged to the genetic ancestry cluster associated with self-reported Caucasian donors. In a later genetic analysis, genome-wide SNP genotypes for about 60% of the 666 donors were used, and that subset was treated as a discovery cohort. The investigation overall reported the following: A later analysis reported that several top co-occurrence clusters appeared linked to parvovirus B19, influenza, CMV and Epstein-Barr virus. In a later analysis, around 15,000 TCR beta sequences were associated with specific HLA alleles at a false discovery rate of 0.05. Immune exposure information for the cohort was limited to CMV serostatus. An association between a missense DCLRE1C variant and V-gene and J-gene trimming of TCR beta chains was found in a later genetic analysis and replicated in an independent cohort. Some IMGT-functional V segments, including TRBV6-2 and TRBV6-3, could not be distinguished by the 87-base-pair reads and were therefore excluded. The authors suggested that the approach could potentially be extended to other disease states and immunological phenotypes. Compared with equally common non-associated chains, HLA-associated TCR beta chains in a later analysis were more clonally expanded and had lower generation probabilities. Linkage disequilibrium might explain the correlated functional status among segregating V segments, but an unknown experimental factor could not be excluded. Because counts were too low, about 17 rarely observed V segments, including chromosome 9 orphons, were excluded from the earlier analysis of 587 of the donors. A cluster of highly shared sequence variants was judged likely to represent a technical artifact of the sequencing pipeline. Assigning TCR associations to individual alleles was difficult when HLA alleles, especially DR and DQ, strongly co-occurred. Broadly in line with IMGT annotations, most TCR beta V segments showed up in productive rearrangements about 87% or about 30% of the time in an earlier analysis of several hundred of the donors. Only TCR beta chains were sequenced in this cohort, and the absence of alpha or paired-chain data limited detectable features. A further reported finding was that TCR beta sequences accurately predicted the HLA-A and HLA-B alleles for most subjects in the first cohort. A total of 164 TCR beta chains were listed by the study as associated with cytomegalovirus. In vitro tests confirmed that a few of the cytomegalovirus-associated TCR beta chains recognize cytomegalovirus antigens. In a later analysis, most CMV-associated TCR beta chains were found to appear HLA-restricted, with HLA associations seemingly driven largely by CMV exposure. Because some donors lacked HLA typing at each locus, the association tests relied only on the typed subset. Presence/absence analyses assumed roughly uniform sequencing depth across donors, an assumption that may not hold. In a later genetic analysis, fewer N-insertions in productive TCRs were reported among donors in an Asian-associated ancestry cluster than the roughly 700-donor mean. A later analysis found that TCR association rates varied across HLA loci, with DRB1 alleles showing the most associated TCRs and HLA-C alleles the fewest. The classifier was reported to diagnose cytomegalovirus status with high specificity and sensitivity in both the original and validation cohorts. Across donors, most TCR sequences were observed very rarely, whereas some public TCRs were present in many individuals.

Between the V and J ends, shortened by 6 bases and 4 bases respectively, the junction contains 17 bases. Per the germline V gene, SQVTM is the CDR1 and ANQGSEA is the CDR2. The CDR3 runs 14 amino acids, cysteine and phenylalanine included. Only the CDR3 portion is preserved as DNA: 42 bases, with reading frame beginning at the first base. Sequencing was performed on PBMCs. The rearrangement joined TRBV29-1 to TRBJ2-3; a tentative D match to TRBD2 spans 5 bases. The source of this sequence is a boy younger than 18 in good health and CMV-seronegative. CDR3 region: CSVGTGLSPDTQYF. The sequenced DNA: TGCAGCGTAGGCACGGGGTTGTCCCCAGATACGCAGTATTTT.